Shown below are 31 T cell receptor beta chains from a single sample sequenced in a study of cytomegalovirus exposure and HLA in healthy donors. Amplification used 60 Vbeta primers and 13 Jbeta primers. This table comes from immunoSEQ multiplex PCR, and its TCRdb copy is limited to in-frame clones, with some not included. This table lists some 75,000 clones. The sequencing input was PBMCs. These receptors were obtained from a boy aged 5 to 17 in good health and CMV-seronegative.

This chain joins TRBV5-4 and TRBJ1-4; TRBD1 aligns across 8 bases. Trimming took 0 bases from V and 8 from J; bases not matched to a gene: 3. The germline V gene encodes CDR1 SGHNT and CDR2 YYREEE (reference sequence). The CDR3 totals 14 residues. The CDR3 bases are TGTGCCAGCAGCTTGGACAGGGGGGCGGAAAAACTGTTTTTT. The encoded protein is CASSLDRGAEKLFF. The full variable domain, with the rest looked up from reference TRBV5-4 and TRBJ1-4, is ETGVTQSPTHLIKTRGQQVTLRCSSQSGHNTVSWYQQALGQGPQFIFQYYREEENGRGNFPPRFSGLQFPNYSSELNVNALELDDSALYLCASSLDRGAEKLFFGSGTQLSVL.

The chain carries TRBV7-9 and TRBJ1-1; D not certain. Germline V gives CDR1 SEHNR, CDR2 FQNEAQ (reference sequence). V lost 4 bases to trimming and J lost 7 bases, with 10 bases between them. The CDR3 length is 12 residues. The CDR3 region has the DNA TGTGCCAGCAGCTCTCTTGACATTGAAGCTTTCTTT. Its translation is CASSSLDIEAFF.

The CDR3 sequence is CASSQDSTGGRGAFF. CDR3 bases: TGCGCCAGCAGCCAAGATTCCACAGGGGGCAGGGGAGCTTTCTTT. The gene calls are TRBV4-1 and TRBJ1-1; 9 bases align to TRBD1. The V gene end was trimmed by 0 bases and the J gene end by 10 bases; junction bases not matched to a gene: 9. The CDR3 extends over 15 amino acids. From germline, CDR1 is MGHRA and CDR2 YSYEKL.

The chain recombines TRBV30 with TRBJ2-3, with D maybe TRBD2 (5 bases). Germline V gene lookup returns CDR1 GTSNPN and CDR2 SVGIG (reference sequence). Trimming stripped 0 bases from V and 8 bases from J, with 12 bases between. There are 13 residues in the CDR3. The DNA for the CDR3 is TGTGCCTGGAGTGTTTCGGGGATGGGTACGCAGTATTTT. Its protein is CAWSVSGMGTQYF.

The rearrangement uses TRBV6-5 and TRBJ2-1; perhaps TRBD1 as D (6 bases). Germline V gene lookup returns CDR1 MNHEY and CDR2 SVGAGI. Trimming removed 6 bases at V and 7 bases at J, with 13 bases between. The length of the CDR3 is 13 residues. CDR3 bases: TGTGCCAGCAGCCGAAATAGGGGGAATGAGCAGTTCTTC. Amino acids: CASSRNRGNEQFF.

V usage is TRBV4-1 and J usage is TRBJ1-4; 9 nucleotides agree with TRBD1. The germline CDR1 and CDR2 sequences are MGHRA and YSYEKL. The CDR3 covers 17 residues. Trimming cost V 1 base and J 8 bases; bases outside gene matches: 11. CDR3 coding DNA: TGCGCCAGCAGCCAAGGAGTCTCGGACAGGGGAAGGGAAAAACTGTTTTTT. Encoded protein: CASSQGVSDRGREKLFF.

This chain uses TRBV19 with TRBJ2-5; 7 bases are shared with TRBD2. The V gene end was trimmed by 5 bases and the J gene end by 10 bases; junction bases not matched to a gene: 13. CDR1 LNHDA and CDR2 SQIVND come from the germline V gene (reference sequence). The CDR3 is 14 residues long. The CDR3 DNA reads TGTGCCAGTAGTTCCCGGCCGGTTGGGGAGGGCCAGTACTTC. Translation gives CASSSRPVGEGQYF.

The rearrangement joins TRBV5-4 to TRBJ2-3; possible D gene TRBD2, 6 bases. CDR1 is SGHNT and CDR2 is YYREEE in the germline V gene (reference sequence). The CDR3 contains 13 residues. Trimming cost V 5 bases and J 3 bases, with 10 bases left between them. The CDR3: CASRGDFTDTQYF. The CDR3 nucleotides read TGTGCCAGCAGGGGGGACTTTACAGATACGCAGTATTTT.

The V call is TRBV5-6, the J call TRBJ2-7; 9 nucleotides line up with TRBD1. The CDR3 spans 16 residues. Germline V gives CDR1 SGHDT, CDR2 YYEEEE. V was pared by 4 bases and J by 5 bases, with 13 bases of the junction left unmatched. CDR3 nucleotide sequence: TGTGCCAGCAGCCCACCGGGACAGGGTATGGTCCACGAGCAGTACTTC. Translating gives CASSPPGQGMVHEQYF.

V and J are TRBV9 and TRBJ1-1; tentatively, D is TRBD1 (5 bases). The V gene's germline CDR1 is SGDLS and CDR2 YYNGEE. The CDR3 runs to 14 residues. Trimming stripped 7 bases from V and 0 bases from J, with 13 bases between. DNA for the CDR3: TGTGCCAGCGGCGCCGGACACCTGAACACTGAAGCTTTCTTT. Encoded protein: CASGAGHLNTEAFF.

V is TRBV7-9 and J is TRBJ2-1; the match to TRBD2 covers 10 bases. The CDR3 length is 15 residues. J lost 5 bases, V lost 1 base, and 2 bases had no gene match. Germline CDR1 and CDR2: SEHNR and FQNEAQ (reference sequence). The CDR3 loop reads CASSLGSGRDNEQFF. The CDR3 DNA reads TGTGCCAGCAGCTTAGGGAGCGGGAGGGACAATGAGCAGTTCTTC. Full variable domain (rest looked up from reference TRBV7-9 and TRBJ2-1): DTGVSQNPRHKITKRGQNVTFRCDPISEHNRLYWYRQTLGQGPEFLTYFQNEAQLEKSRLLSDRFSAERPKGSFSTLEIQRTEQGDSAMYLCASSLGSGRDNEQFFGPGTRLTVL.

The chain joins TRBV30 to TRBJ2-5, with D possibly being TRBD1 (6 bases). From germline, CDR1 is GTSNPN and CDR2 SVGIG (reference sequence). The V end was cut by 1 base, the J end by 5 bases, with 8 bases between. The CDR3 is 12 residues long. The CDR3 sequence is CAWSGRGETQYF. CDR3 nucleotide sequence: TGTGCCTGGAGTGGTAGGGGGGAGACCCAGTACTTC.

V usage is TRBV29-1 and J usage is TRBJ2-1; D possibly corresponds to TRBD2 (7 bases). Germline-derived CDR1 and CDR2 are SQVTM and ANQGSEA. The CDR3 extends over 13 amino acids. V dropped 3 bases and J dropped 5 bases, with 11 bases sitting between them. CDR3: CSVERGLDNEQFF. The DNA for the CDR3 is TGCAGCGTTGAGCGGGGGCTCGACAATGAGCAGTTCTTC.

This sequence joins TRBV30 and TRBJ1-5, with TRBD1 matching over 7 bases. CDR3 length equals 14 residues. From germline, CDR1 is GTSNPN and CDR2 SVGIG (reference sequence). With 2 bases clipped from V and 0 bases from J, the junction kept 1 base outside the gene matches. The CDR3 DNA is TGTGCCTGGAGTACAGGGGTTAGCAATCAGCCCCAGCATTTT. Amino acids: CAWSTGVSNQPQHF.

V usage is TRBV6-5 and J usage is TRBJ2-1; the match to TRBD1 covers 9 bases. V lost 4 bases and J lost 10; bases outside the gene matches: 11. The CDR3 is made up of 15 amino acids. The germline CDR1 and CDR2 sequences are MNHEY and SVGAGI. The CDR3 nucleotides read TGTGCCAGCAGTTCCGGGACAGGGAATTGGGGGGAGCAGTTCTTC. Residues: CASSSGTGNWGEQFF.

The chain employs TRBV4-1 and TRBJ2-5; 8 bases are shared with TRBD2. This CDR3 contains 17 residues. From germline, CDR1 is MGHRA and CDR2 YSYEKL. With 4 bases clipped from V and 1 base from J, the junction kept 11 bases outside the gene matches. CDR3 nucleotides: TGCGCCAGCAGCCCTCGGGAGGCTAGCGGGCCCCAAGAGACCCAGTACTTC. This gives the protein CASSPREASGPQETQYF.

CDR3 DNA: TGTGCCATCGGGGACAGCACGAACACCGGGGAGCTGTTTTTT. It encodes CAIGDSTNTGELFF. V and J are TRBV10-3 and TRBJ2-2; 7 nucleotides line up with TRBD1. J was trimmed by 0 bases and V by 8 bases; bases with no gene match: 3. There are 14 residues in the CDR3. CDR1 is ENHRY and CDR2 is SYGVKD in the germline V gene.

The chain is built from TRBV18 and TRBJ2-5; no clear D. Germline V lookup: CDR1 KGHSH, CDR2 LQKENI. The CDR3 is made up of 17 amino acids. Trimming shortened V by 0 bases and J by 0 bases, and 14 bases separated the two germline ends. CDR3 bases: TGTGCCAGCTCACCACCAAGTCGCAGCGCCAACCAAGAGACCCAGTACTTC. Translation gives CASSPPSRSANQETQYF.

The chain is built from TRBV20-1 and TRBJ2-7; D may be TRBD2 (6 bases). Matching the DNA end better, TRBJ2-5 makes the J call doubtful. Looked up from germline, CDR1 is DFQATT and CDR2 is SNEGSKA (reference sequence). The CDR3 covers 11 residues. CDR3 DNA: TGCAGTGCAGGTCGGGGGGAGACCCAGTACTTC. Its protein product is CSAGRGETQYF.

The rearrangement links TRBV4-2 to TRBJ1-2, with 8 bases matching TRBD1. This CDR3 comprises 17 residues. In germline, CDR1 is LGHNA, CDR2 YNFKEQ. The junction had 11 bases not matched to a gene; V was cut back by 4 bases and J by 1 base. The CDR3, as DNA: TGTGCCAGCAGCCCACGACAGGGGCTTCTTTTTAACTATGGCTACACCTTC. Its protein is CASSPRQGLLFNYGYTF.

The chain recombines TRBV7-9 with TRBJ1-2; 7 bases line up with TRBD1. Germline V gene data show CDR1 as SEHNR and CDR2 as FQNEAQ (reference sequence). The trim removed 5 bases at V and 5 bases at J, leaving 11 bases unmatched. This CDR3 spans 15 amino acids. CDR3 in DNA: TGTGCCAGCAGCCGAATCTCCGGGACAGAGTATGGCTACACCTTC. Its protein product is CASSRISGTEYGYTF.

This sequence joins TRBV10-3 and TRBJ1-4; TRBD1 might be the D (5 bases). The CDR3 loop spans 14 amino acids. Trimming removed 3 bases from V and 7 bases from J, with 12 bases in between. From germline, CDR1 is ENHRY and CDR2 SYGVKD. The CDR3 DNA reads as TGTGCCATCAGTGAAACAGGCGCAAGTGAAAAACTGTTTTTT. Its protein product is CAISETGASEKLFF.

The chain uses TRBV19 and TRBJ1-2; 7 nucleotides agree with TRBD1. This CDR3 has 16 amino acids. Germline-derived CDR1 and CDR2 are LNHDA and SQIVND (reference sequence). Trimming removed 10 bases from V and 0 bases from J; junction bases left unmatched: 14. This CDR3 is CATTLTSGQSNYGYTF. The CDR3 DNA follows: TGTGCCACCACGTTAACCTCGGGACAGTCTAACTATGGCTACACCTTC.

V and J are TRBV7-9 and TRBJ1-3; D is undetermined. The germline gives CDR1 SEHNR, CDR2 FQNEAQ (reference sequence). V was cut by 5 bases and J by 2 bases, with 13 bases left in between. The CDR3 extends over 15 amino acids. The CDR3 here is CASSPVAGTGNTIYF. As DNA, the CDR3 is TGTGCCAGCAGCCCCGTGGCAGGAACTGGAAACACCATATATTTT.

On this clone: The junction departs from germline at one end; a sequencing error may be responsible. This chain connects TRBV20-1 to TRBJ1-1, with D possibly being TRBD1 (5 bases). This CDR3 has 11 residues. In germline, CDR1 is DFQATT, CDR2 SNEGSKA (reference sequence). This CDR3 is CSAVPTAEDFF. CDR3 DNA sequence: TGCAGTGCTGTCCCGACAGCTGAAGATTTCTTT.

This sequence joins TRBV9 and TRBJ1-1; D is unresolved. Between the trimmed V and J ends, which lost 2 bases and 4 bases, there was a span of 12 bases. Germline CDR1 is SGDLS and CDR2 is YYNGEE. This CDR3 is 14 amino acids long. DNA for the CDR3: TGTGCCAGCAGCGTCGCACCGGGAGGCACTGAAGCTTTCTTT. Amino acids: CASSVAPGGTEAFF.

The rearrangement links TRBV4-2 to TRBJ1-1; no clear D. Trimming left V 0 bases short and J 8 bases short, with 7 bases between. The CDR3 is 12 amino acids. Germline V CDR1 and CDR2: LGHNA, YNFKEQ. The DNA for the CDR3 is TGTGCCAGCAGCCAAGACGCCAGGGAAGCTTTCTTT. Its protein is CASSQDAREAFF.

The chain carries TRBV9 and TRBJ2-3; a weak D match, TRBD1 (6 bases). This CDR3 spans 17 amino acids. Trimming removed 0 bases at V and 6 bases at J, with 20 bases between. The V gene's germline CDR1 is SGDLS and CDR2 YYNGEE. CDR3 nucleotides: TGTGCCAGCAGCGTAGGTGGGGGCTTGGGCTTTCAGGATACGCAGTATTTT. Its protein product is CASSVGGGLGFQDTQYF. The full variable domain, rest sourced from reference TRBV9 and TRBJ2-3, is DSGVTQTPKHLITATGQRVTLRCSPRSGDLSVYWYQQSLDQGLQFLIQYYNGEERAKGNILERFSAQQFPDLHSELNLSSLELGDSALYFCASSVGGGLGFQDTQYFGPGTRLTVL.

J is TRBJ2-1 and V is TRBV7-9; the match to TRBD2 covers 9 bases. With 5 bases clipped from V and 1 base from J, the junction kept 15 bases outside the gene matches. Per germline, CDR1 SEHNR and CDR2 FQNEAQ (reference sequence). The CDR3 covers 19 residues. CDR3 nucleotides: TGTGCCAGCAGCCCCCCCCGGGGCGGGGGGGCCCTTTCCTACAATGAGCAGTTCTTC. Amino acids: CASSPPRGGGALSYNEQFF.

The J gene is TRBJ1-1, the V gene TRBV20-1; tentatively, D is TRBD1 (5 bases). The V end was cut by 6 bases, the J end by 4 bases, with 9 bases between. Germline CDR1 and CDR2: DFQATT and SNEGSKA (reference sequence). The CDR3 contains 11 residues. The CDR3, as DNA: TGCAGTGCCCGCGGGGGCACTGAAGCTTTCTTT. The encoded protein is CSARGGTEAFF.

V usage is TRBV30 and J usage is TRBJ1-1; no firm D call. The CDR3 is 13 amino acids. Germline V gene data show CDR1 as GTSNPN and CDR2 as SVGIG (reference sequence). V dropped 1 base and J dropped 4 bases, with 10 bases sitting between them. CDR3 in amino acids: CAWSAVSFTEAFF. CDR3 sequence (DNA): TGTGCCTGGAGTGCGGTATCTTTCACTGAAGCTTTCTTT. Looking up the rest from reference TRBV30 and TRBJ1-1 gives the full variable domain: SQTIHQWPATLVQPVGSPLSLECTVEGTSNPNLYWYRQAAGRGLQLLFYSVGIGQISSEVPQNLSASRPQDRQFILSSKKLLLSDSGFYLCAWSAVSFTEAFFGQGTRLTVV.